This passage covers 5 T cell receptor beta chains from one sample sequenced in a study of T-cell reconstitution after alpha-beta-depleted transplantation in children. Preparation of the TCRbeta library was carried out with unique molecular identifiers. TCRdb re-derived calls from the PCR reads in MiXCR, one entry per CDR3 protein. Of just over 350,000 distinct CDR3 sequences listed, roughly 15% are singletons. This sample comprised PBMCs, obtained from the stem cell graft. Source of these receptors: a human donor who donated a stem cell graft to a child with Fanconi anemia.

This clonotype occurred many times. J is TRBJ1-6 and V is TRBV18; tentatively, D is TRBD1 (5 bases). CDR3 length equals 16 residues. V shed 3 bases and J shed 9 bases, with 18 bases lying between them. Per germline, CDR1 KGHSH and CDR2 LQKENI. The CDR3 protein is CASSPSGESRGSPLHF. Here the CDR3 DNA reads TGTGCCAGCTCACCGTCGGGGGAGTCAAGGGGTTCACCCCTCCACTTT.

This clonotype has just one count. The rearrangement links TRBV9 to TRBJ2-2; 8 bases are a match to TRBD2. The CDR3 covers 15 residues. Germline CDR1 SGDLS, CDR2 YYNGEE. Trimming took 0 bases from V and 3 from J; bases not matched to a gene: 1. The CDR3 DNA sequence: TGTGCCAGCAGCGTAGCGGGGGGGGACACCGGGGAGCTGTTTTTT. Its translation is CASSVAGGDTGELFF.

This clonotype has only one observation. This chain uses TRBV11-2 with TRBJ2-5; D ambiguous. Germline loops: CDR1 SGHAT, CDR2 FQNNGV. The CDR3 spans 15 residues. With 6 bases removed from V and 3 bases from J, the gap between germline ends came to 17 bases. CDR3 DNA sequence: TGTGCCAGCAGGGAATTGGGGTGGATCGAAGAGACCCAGTACTTC. This gives the protein CASRELGWIEETQYF.

The rearrangement joins TRBV7-9 to TRBJ2-7; possibly TRBD1 for D (6 bases). Trimming left V 0 bases short and J 5 bases short, with 8 bases between. Germline-derived CDR1 and CDR2 are SEHNR and FQNEAQ (reference sequence). The CDR3 spans 13 residues. The CDR3 coding sequence is TGTGCCAGCAGCTTAGCTGGGGGCCACGAGCAGTACTTC. Its translation is CASSLAGGHEQYF.

The chain combines TRBV6-2 or TRBV6-3 with TRBJ2-1; a possible D gene is TRBD1 (6 bases). The V gene's germline CDR1 is MNHEY and CDR2 SVGEGT. The ends were cut back, 5 bases at V and 8 bases at J, with 10 bases in the middle. The CDR3 length is 12 residues. The CDR3: CASSPQGYEQFF. The CDR3 region has the DNA TGTGCCAGCAGTCCCCAGGGGTATGAGCAGTTCTTC.